The rows below give T cell receptor beta chains drawn from one sample of a study of identifying expanded T cells in peripheral blood. The protocol was immunoSEQ multiplex PCR, while the TCRdb copy is restricted to in-frame clones and leaves out a portion. Among approximately 110,000 clones listed, 88% were seen once. The sample taken for sequencing was blood. The receptors were gathered from a person aged 18 to 70 in good health. CDR3s include the opening cysteine and the closing phenylalanine or tryptophan. The order of the fields is D gene, CDR3 length, J gene, V gene, clone size, CDR3 protein, CDR3 DNA. The D gene is left open where the match is weak. Clone size appears in some rows only: once, few, many, or a class for an expanded clone.

NA | 13 | TRBJ1-2 | TRBV6-6 | NA | CASSYGGPSGYTF | TGTGCCAGCAGTTACGGGGGGCCAAGTGGCTACACCTTC
TRBD1 | 15 | TRBJ1-5 | TRBV16 | many | CASSPTGQYNQPQHF | TGTGCCAGCAGCCCGACGGGACAGTATAATCAGCCCCAGCATTTT
NA | 11 | TRBJ2-5 | TRBV7-9 | NA | CASSSQGAQYF | TGTGCCAGCAGCTCCCAAGGGGCCCAGTACTTC
NA | 14 | TRBJ2-2 | TRBV9 | NA | CASSGQGRAGELFF | TGTGCCAGCAGCGGCCAGGGACGGGCCGGGGAGCTGTTTTTT
NA | 16 | TRBJ2-7 | TRBV27 | NA | CASSFRGGAGSYEQYF | TGTGCCAGCAGTTTCCGAGGGGGCGCGGGATCCTACGAGCAGTACTTC
NA | 14 | TRBJ1-3 | TRBV7-2 | NA | CASRLSGVGNTIYF | TGTGCCAGCAGGTTGTCCGGGGTTGGAAACACCATATATTTT
NA | 13 | TRBJ1-5 | TRBV19 | NA | CASSIMRVQPQHF | TGTGCCAGTAGTATAATGAGGGTTCAGCCCCAGCATTTT
NA | 12 | TRBJ2-1 | TRBV29-1 | NA | CSVVRQLNEQFF | TGCAGCGTTGTCAGACAGCTCAATGAGCAGTTCTTC
NA | 14 | TRBJ1-4 | TRBV10-3 | NA | CAISEDSEGEKLFF | TGTGCCATCAGTGAAGACAGCGAAGGTGAAAAACTGTTTTTT
TRBD2 | 16 | TRBJ2-1 | TRBV18 | NA | CASSPYTLAGGNEQFF | TGTGCCAGCTCACCATACACACTAGCGGGAGGCAATGAGCAGTTCTTC
NA | 12 | TRBJ1-2 | TRBV6-5 | NA | CASSYGGHDYTF | TGTGCCAGCAGTTACGGCGGACATGACTACACCTTC
TRBD2 | 14 | TRBJ2-2 | TRBV30 | NA | CASIAGASFGELFF | TGTGCCTCCATAGCGGGGGCTAGCTTCGGGGAGCTGTTTTTT
TRBD1 | 14 | TRBJ2-7 | TRBV28 | NA | CASSVQGASYEQYF | TGTGCCAGCAGTGTACAGGGGGCGAGCTACGAGCAGTACTTC
NA | 11 | TRBJ1-1 | TRBV7-9 | NA | CASTRRDEAFF | TGTGCCAGCACCCGCAGGGATGAAGCTTTCTTT
NA | 15 | TRBJ1-4 | TRBV28 | NA | CASNPRGEPNEKLFF | TGTGCCAGCAACCCACGGGGGGAGCCTAATGAAAAACTGTTTTTT
NA | 14 | TRBJ2-7 | TRBV19 | once | CASSEIRKHYEQYF | TGTGCCAGTAGTGAAATCAGGAAACACTACGAGCAGTACTTC
NA | 14 | TRBJ2-1 | TRBV7-9 | NA | CASSLLSSYNEQFF | TGTGCCAGCAGCCTTTTAAGCTCCTACAATGAGCAGTTCTTC
TRBD1 | 17 | TRBJ1-5 | TRBV30 | NA | CARWDRGHENSNQPQHF | TGTGCCAGATGGGACAGGGGGCACGAAAATAGCAATCAGCCCCAGCATTTT
NA | 15 | TRBJ1-4 | TRBV28 | few | CASSAPRLRNEKLFF | TGTGCCAGCAGTGCCCCCCGGCTTAGAAATGAAAAACTGTTTTTT
NA | 17 | TRBJ2-1 | TRBV11-2 | NA | CASSLKGLLNPYNEQFF | TGTGCCAGCAGCTTAAAGGGGTTACTTAATCCCTACAATGAGCAGTTCTTC
NA | 14 | TRBJ1-1 | TRBV7-2 | NA | CASSLWTAGTEAFF | TGTGCCAGCAGCTTATGGACGGCGGGCACTGAAGCTTTCTTT
TRBD2 | 15 | TRBJ2-5 | TRBV5-4 | NA | CASSLLAGGQETQYF | TGTGCCAGCAGCTTGTTAGCGGGGGGCCAAGAGACCCAGTACTTC
NA | 13 | TRBJ2-1 | TRBV7-9 | NA | CASSSLRENEQFF | TGTGCCAGCAGCTCCCTTCGGGAGAATGAGCAGTTCTTC
NA | 13 | TRBJ1-5 | TRBV19 | NA | CASSENSGSTQHF | TGTGCCAGTAGCGAGAACAGCGGCTCGACCCAGCATTTT
TRBD2 | 16 | TRBJ2-3 | TRBV5-1 | NA | CASSWGLGTSTDTQYF | TGCGCCAGCAGCTGGGGACTAGGAACCTCCACAGATACGCAGTATTTT
NA | 15 | TRBJ1-1 | TRBV9 | NA | CASSVASDTNTEAFF | TGTGCCAGCAGCGTAGCCTCCGACACTAACACTGAAGCTTTCTTT
NA | 13 | TRBJ1-2 | TRBV7-2 | NA | CASSPSTVNGYTF | TGTGCCAGCAGCCCATCAACGGTTAATGGCTACACCTTC
NA | 15 | TRBJ2-7 | TRBV5-1 | NA | CASSLGSLGYLEQYF | TGCGCCAGCAGCTTGGGTAGTCTTGGTTATCTCGAGCAGTACTTC
NA | 14 | TRBJ1-2 | TRBV6-1 | NA | CASPRALNNYGYTF | TGTGCCAGTCCGCGGGCCTTGAATAACTATGGCTACACCTTC
NA | 11 | TRBJ2-5 | TRBV20-1 | NA | CSARGQETQYF | TGCAGTGCTAGAGGGCAAGAGACCCAGTACTTC
NA | 15 | TRBJ1-5 | TRBV9 | NA | CASSEAGRSNQPQHF | TGTGCCAGCAGCGAAGCGGGCAGGAGCAATCAGCCCCAGCATTTT
TRBD2 | 18 | TRBJ2-1 | TRBV7-9 | NA | CASSLGTSGTSSYNEQFF | TGTGCCAGCAGTTTAGGGACTAGCGGAACGAGCTCCTACAATGAGCAGTTCTTC
NA | 13 | TRBJ1-1 | TRBV2 | NA | CASSTEPNTEAFF | TGTGCCAGCAGCACAGAACCAAACACTGAAGCTTTCTTT
NA | 17 | TRBJ2-5 | TRBV21-1 | NA | CASSKRAAQGCGETQYF | TGTGCCAGCAGCAAAAGGGCAGCCCAGGGGTGTGGAGAGACCCAGTACTTC
TRBD1 | 13 | TRBJ2-7 | TRBV29-1 | NA | CSVVPGTAHEQYF | TGCAGCGTTGTCCCCGGGACAGCCCACGAGCAGTACTTC
TRBD1 | 17 | TRBJ2-6 | TRBV2 | NA | CASSQMDRPSGANVLTF | TGTGCCAGCAGTCAAATGGACAGGCCGTCTGGGGCCAACGTCCTGACTTTC